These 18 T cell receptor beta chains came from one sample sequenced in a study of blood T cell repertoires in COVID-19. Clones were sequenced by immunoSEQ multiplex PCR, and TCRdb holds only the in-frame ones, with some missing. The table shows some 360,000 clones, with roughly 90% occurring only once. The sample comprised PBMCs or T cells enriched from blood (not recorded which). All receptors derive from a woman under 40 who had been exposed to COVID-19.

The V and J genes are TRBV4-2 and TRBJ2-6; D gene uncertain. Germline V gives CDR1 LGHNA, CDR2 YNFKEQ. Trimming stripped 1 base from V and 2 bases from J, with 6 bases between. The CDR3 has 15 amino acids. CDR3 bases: TGTGCCAGCAGCCAAGCAGAAACTGGGGCCAACGTCCTGACTTTC. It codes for CASSQAETGANVLTF.

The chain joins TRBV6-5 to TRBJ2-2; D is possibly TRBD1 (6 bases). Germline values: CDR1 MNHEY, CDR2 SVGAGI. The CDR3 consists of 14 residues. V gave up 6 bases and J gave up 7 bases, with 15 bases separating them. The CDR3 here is CASRSQGLVGELFF. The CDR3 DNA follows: TGTGCCAGCAGGTCACAGGGTCTTGTCGGGGAGCTGTTTTTT.

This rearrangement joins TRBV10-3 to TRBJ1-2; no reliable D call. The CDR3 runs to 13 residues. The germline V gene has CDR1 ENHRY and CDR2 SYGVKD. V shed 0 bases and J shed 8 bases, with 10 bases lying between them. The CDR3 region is CAISESGERGYTF. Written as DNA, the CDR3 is TGTGCCATCAGTGAGTCTGGAGAAAGGGGCTACACCTTC.

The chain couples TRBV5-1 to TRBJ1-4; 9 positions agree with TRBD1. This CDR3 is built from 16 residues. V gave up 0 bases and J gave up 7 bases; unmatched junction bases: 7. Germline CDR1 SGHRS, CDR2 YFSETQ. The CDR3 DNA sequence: TGCGCCAGCAGCTTGGCCGGACAGGGGAGGGGTGAAAAACTGTTTTTT. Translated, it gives CASSLAGQGRGEKLFF.

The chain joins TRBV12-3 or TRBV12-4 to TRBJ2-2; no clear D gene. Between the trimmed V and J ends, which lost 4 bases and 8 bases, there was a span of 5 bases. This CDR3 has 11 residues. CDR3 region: CASSSPGELFF. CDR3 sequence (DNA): TGTGCCAGCAGTTCCCCAGGGGAGCTGTTTTTT.

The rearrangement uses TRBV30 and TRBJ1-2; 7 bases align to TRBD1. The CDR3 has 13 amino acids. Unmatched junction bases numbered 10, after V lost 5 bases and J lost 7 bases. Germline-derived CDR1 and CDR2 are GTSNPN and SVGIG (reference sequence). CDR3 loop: CAWGDSGESGYTF. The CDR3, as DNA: TGTGCCTGGGGGGACAGTGGTGAAAGTGGCTACACCTTC.

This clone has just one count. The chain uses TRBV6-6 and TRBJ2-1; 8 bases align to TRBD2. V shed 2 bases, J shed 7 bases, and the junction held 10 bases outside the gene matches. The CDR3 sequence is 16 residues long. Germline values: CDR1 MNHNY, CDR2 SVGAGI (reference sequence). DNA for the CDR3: TGTGCCAGCAGTTACGTAGTTGCGGGAGGAGAGAATGAGCAGTTCTTC. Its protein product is CASSYVVAGGENEQFF.

CDR3 coding DNA: TGTGCCAGCAGTGAACAGGGGGCGGACTATGGCTACACCTTC. Protein: CASSEQGADYGYTF. The chain joins TRBV2 to TRBJ1-2; 8 nucleotides align to TRBD1. The CDR3 runs 14 residues. V lost 2 bases and J lost 3; bases outside the gene matches: 2. Germline V gene data show CDR1 as SNHLY and CDR2 as FYNNEI.

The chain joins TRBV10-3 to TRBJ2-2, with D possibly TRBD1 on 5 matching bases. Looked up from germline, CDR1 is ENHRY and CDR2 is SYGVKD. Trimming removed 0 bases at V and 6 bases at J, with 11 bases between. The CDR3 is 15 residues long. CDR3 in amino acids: CAISESRLGAGELFF. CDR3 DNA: TGTGCCATCAGTGAGTCGCGGCTAGGGGCCGGGGAGCTGTTTTTT.

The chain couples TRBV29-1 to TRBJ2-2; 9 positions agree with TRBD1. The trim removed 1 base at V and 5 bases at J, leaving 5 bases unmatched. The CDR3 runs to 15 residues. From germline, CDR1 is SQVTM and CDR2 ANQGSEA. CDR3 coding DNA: TGCAGCGTTGAAGTTATGGACAGGGGAACCGGGGAGCTGTTTTTT. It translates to CSVEVMDRGTGELFF.

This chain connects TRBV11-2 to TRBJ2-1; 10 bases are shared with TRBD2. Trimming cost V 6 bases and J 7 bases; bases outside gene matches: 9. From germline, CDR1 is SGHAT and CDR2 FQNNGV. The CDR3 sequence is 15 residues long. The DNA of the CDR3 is TGTGCCAGCAGGACCGGGACTAGCGTCGGAAATGAGCAGTTCTTC. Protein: CASRTGTSVGNEQFF.

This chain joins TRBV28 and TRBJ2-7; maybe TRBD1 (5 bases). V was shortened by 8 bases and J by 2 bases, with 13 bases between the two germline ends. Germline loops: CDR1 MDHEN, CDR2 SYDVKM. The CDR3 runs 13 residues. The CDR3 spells CASWGLATYEQYF. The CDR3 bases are TGTGCCAGCTGGGGCTTGGCGACCTACGAGCAGTACTTC.

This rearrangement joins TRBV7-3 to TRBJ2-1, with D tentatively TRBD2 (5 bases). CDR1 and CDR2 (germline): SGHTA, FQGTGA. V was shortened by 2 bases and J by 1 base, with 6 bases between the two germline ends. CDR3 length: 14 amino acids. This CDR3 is CASSLEGSYNEQFF. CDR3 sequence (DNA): TGTGCCAGCAGCTTAGAGGGTTCCTACAATGAGCAGTTCTTC.

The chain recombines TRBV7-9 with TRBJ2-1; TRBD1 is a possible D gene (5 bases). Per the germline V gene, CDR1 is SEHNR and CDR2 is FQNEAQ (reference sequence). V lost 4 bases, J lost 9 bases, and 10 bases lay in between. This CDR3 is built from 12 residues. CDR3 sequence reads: CASSSTAIEQFF. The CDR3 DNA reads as TGTGCCAGCAGCTCGACAGCTATTGAGCAGTTCTTC.

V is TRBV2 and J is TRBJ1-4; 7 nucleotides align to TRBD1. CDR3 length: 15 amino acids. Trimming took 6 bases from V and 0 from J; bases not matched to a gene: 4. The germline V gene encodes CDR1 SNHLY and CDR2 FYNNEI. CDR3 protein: CASRRDSTTNEKLFF. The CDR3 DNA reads TGTGCCAGCAGGAGGGACAGTACAACTAATGAAAAACTGTTTTTT.

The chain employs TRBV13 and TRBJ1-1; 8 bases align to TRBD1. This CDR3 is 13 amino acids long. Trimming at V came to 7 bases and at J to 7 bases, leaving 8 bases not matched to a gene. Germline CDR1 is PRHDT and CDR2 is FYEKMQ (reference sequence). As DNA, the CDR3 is TGTGCCAGCACCCGAGACAGGGGCGATGAAGCTTTCTTT. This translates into CASTRDRGDEAFF.

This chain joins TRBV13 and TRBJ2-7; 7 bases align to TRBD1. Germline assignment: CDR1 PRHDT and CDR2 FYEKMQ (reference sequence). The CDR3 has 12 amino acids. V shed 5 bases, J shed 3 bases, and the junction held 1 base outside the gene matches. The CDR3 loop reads CASSNRGYEQYF. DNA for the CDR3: TGTGCCAGCAGCAACAGGGGCTACGAGCAGTACTTC.

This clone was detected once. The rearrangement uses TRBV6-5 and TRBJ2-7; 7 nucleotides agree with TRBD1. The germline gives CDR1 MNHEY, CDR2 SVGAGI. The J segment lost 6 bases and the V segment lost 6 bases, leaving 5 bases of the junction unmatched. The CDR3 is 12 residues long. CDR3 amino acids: CASSHRGGEQYF. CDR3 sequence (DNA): TGTGCCAGCAGCCACAGGGGCGGCGAGCAGTACTTC.